This T cell receptor (beta chain) was sequenced during a study of T cells in Graves' hyperthyroidism and ophthalmopathy. This clonotype was seen a handful of times. Germline V gives CDR1 SGHNT, CDR2 YYREEE (reference sequence). J was trimmed by 4 bases and V by 1 base; bases with no gene match: 6. There are 15 residues in the CDR3. Amplification of TCR beta CDR3 regions was performed using RNA transcripts as template. Researchers ran a first-round RT-PCR on the TCR CDR3 using the HTBI primer set. TCRdb processed the multiplex PCR reads anew with MiXCR; each CDR3 protein has one entry. The sample includes hundreds of thousands of distinct CDR3 sequences, around 38% of them seen just once.

The sequencing input was blood. The clonotype comes from a man between 18 and 35 years old with Graves' hyperthyroidism. J is TRBJ1-2 and V is TRBV5-4; 8 bases are shared with TRBD1. The CDR3 bases are TGTGCCAGCAGCTTGACGACAGGGGTGGGCTATGGCTACACCTTC. Encoded protein: CASSLTTGVGYGYTF. Drawing the rest from reference TRBV5-4 and TRBJ1-2, the complete variable domain is ETGVTQSPTHLIKTRGQQVTLRCSSQSGHNTVSWYQQALGQGPQFIFQYYREEENGRGNFPPRFSGLQFPNYSSELNVNALELDDSALYLCASSLTTGVGYGYTFGSGTRLTVV.